Listed below are T cell receptor beta chains from one sample, sequenced in a study of cytotoxic CD8 clonotypes in ibrutinib-treated CLL. Sequenced by immunoSEQ multiplex PCR; TCRdb stores in-frame clones only, minus some. The table lists some 85,000 clones, roughly 80% of them singletons, with around 23% in the top ten. The sequencing here drew on PBMCs, taken after 24 months of ibrutinib treatment. The origin of the receptors is a human donor with chronic lymphocytic leukemia. CDR3s include the opening cysteine and the closing phenylalanine or tryptophan. A D gene is named only where the DNA matches it firmly. The size of a clone is reported for some rows only, either as once, few or many, or as a class for expanded clones.

CDR3nt | CDR3aa | abundance | d_gene | j_gene | v_gene
TGTGCCAGCAGTTACACTAGCGGTTCCTACGAGCAGTACTTC | CASSYTSGSYEQYF | . | TRBD2 | TRBJ2-7 | TRBV6-6
TGTGCCAGCTCACCTCTCACAAGTTTCCAAGAGACCCAGTACTTC | CASSPLTSFQETQYF | . | . | TRBJ2-5 | TRBV18
TGTGCCAGCAGACCTGACAGGGGGGGAAACACCATATATTTT | CASRPDRGGNTIYF | . | TRBD1 | TRBJ1-3 | TRBV7-2
TGTGCCAGCAGCTTAGAGCTAAAAGGGGTCTCCGAGCAGTACTTC | CASSLELKGVSEQYF | many | . | TRBJ2-7 | TRBV7-3
TGTGCCAGCACCCCGATGAATAGCAATCAGCCCCAGCATTTT | CASTPMNSNQPQHF | few | . | TRBJ1-5 | TRBV6-1
TGTGCCAGCAGAGATGACTGGAACACTGAAGCTTTCTTT | CASRDDWNTEAFF | . | . | TRBJ1-1 | TRBV2
TGTGCCACCAGCCAAAACCGAGGGCAGACCTATGGCTACACCTTC | CATSQNRGQTYGYTF | few | . | TRBJ1-2 | TRBV15
TGTGCCAGCGGAATTCACGGGACGTTCACAGATACGCAGTATTTT | CASGIHGTFTDTQYF | few | . | TRBJ2-3 | TRBV6-1
TGTGCCTGGAGCGCCCGAGGCAATCAGCCCCAGCATTTT | CAWSARGNQPQHF | . | . | TRBJ1-5 | TRBV30
TGTGCCTGGAGGAGGGACAGGAACACCTACGAGCAGTACTTC | CAWRRDRNTYEQYF | . | TRBD1 | TRBJ2-7 | TRBV30
TGCGCCAGCAGGCGGACTGCGGATCAGCCCCAGCATTTT | CASRRTADQPQHF | . | . | TRBJ1-5 | TRBV4-1
TGTGCCAGCAGCCCTAGCGGCCGAATCGACGAGCAGTACTTC | CASSPSGRIDEQYF | few | TRBD2 | TRBJ2-7 | TRBV28
TGTGCCAGCAGCCCTCTCGATAACTATGGCTACACCTTC | CASSPLDNYGYTF | . | . | TRBJ1-2 | TRBV5-8
TGCGCCAGCAGTTCGGGCCCCTCTAGGGAGACCCAGTACTTC | CASSSGPSRETQYF | . | . | TRBJ2-5 | TRBV5-1
TGTGCCAGCAGCTCATCCCTAGCGGGGGGGAGCACAGATACGCAGTATTTT | CASSSSLAGGSTDTQYF | once | TRBD2 | TRBJ2-3 | TRBV7-3
TGCAGCGCTTCAGGACAGGGCTCCGAGCAGTACTTC | CSASGQGSEQYF | . | TRBD1 | TRBJ2-7 | TRBV29-1
TGCGCCAGCAGCTTGGCCTCTAGCGGGAGGGGGGAGCTGTTTTTT | CASSLASSGRGELFF | few | TRBD2 | TRBJ2-2 | TRBV5-1
TGTGCCAGCACTAGTACCCCACGCCGTGAGCAGTTCTTC | CASTSTPRREQFF | few | . | TRBJ2-1 | TRBV27
TGTGCCAGCAGCCAAGATTTGCTGGTCACTGAAGCTTTCTTT | CASSQDLLVTEAFF | . | . | TRBJ1-1 | TRBV4-2
TGCGCCAGCAGTTTAGGGGAACCCTATGGCTACACCTTC | CASSLGEPYGYTF | . | . | TRBJ1-2 | TRBV5-1
TGCGCCAGCAGCTTGGTTGGACAGGGGAATAATGAAAAACTGTTTTTT | CASSLVGQGNNEKLFF | . | TRBD1 | TRBJ1-4 | TRBV5-1
TGCAGTGCTGATCTAAATGAGCAGTTCTTC | CSADLNEQFF | . | . | TRBJ2-1 | TRBV20-1
TGCGCCAGCAGCCAAGAGGGGGACAGCTCCTACGAGCAGTACTTC | CASSQEGDSSYEQYF | . | TRBD1 | TRBJ2-7 | TRBV4-1
TGTGCCAGCAGCTTACACGGTAGCGGGACATCCGGGGAGCTGTTTTTT | CASSLHGSGTSGELFF | . | TRBD2 | TRBJ2-2 | TRBV7-8